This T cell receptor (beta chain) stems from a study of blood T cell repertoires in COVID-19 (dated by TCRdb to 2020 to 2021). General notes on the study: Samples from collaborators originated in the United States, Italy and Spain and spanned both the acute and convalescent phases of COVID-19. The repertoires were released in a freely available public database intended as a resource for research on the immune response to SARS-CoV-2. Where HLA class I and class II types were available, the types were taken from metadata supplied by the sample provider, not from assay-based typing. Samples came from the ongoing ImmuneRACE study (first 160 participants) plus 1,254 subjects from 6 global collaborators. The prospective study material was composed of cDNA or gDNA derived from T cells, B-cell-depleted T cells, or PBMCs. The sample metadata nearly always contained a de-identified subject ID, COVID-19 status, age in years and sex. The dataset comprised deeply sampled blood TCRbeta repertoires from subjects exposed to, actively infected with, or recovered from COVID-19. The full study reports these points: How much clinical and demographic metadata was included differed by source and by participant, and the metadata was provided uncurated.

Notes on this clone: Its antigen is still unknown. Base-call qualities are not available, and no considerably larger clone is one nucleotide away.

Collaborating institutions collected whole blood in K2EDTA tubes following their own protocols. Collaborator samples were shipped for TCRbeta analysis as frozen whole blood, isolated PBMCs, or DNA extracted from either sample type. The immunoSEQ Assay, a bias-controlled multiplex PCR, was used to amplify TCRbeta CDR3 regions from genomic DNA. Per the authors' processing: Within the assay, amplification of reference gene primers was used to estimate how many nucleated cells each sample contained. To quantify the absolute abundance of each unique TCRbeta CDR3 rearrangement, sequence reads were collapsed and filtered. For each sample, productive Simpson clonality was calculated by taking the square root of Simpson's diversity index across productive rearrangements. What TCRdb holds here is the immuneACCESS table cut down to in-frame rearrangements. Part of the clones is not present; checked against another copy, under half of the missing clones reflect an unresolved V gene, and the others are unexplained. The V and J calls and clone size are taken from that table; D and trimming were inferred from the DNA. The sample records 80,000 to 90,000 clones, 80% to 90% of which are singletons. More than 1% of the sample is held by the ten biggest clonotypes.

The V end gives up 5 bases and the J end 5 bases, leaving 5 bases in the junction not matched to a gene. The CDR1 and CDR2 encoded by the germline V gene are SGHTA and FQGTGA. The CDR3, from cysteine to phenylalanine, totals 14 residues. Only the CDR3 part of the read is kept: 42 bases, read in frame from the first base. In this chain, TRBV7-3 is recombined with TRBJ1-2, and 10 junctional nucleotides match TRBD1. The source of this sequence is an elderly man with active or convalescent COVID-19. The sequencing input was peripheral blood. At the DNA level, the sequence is TGTGCCAGCAGCCGGACAGGGGGTTCTTATGGCTACACCTTC. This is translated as CASSRTGGSYGYTF.